The 30 T cell receptor beta chains below were found in one sample sequenced in a study of blood T cells in healthy people across ages. The authors ran a second PCR of roughly 6 to 11 cycles using a sample-barcoded 5' primer and a J-beta primer mix. TCRdb itself ran the 5' RACE reads through MiXCR, one entry per CDR3 protein. The table records over 700,000 distinct CDR3 sequences, about 53% of them present only once. The sequenced sample consisted of blood. All receptors derive from a man older than 75 in good health.

This rearrangement joins TRBV24-1 to TRBJ2-3; 8 nucleotides line up with TRBD1. J was trimmed by 7 bases and V by 4 bases; bases with no gene match: 15. This CDR3 contains 17 residues. Germline lookup yields CDR1 KGHDR and CDR2 SFDVKD. CDR3 residues: CATSDPTGDAGSNTQYF. CDR3 nucleotide sequence: TGTGCCACCAGTGACCCGACAGGGGACGCGGGGTCTAATACGCAGTATTTT.

This clonotype was seen more than once but under ten times. The gene calls are TRBV7-3 and TRBJ2-1; D is uncertain. The CDR3 extends over 16 amino acids. The V and J ends lost 3 bases and 8 bases respectively, with 20 bases between them. Germline V gives CDR1 SGHTA, CDR2 FQGTGA. The CDR3 sequence: CASSLGGPQGRYEQFF. CDR3 in DNA: TGTGCCAGCAGCTTGGGTGGACCGCAAGGTCGGTATGAGCAGTTCTTC. Drawing the rest from reference TRBV7-3 and TRBJ2-1, the complete variable domain is GAGVSQTPSNKVTEKGKYVELRCDPISGHTALYWYRQSLGQGPEFLIYFQGTGAADDSGLPNDRFFAVRPEGSVSTLKIQRTERGDSAVYLCASSLGGPQGRYEQFFGPGTRLTVL.

The V gene is TRBV7-2, the J gene TRBJ1-2; D gene ambiguous. With 1 base removed from V and 4 bases from J, the gap between germline ends came to 7 bases. This CDR3 contains 13 residues. CDR1 is SGHTA and CDR2 is FQGNSA in the germline V gene. The CDR3 is CASSLGSTYGYTF. The CDR3 DNA is TGTGCCAGCAGCTTAGGGTCCACCTATGGCTACACCTTC.

This sequence joins TRBV5-1 and TRBJ2-4; 8 positions match TRBD1. CDR1 and CDR2 from the germline V gene are SGHRS and YFSETQ. This CDR3 spans 19 amino acids. Trimming at V came to 0 bases and at J to 0 bases, leaving 11 bases not matched to a gene. The chain's CDR3 is CASSLVGGTGGIAKNIQYF. The DNA of the CDR3 is TGCGCCAGCAGCTTGGTCGGCGGCACAGGGGGTATAGCCAAAAACATTCAGTACTTC.

CDR3 coding DNA: TGTGCCAGCTCACCTCCCGCGGCTGGAGACATTCAGTACTTC. Translation: CASSPPAAGDIQYF. This chain links TRBV18 with TRBJ2-7; D is ambiguous. The tail of the sequence fits TRBJ2-4 better, so the J call may be wrong. Germline CDR1 and CDR2: KGHSH and LQKENI. CDR3 length equals 14 residues.

The chain has TRBV21-1 and TRBJ1-4; the table's TRBD1 call for D was not verified on the DNA. TRBV21-1 is given as a pseudogene. The CDR3 runs to 12 residues. CDR3 region: CAGGRGPRKLFF. The CDR3 bases are TGTGCCGGGGGGAGAGGACCGAGGAAACTGTTTTTT.

The chain joins TRBV5-1 to TRBJ2-3; TRBD2 matches at 9 bases. The germline V gene encodes CDR1 SGHRS and CDR2 YFSETQ. Germline trimming cut 1 base from V and 4 bases from J; bases unmatched to any gene: 7. The CDR3 runs 16 residues. The CDR3 reads CASSLMIAGVADTQYF. DNA for the CDR3: TGCGCCAGCAGCTTGATGATAGCGGGAGTCGCAGATACGCAGTATTTT.

As to this clonotype: One end of the junction varies from germline; a read error may be responsible. The rearrangement joins TRBV9 to TRBJ1-6, with a possible D match to TRBD1 (5 bases). CDR3 length: 15 amino acids. CDR1 SGDLS and CDR2 YYNGEE come from the germline V gene. CDR3 sequence reads: CVSSTGAGKDSPLHF. Here the CDR3 DNA reads TGTGTCAGCAGCACAGGAGCAGGGAAGGATTCACCCCTCCACTTT.

This chain links TRBV2 with TRBJ1-1, with TRBD1 as a possible D gene (5 bases). The CDR3 has 14 amino acids. The germline CDR1 and CDR2 sequences are SNHLY and FYNNEI. Deletions cut 3 bases from V and 3 bases from J, with 11 bases between. In nucleotides, the CDR3 is TGTGCCAGCAGTGATAACAGGAGGTACACTGAAGCTTTCTTT. Its protein product is CASSDNRRYTEAFF.

This chain joins TRBV7-2 and TRBJ2-5, with D maybe TRBD1 (6 bases). Germline CDR1 reads SGHTA; CDR2 reads FQGNSA. Trimming removed 3 bases from V and 11 bases from J, with 25 bases in between. The CDR3 is made up of 16 amino acids. The CDR3 DNA sequence: TGTGCCAGCAGCTTCGGGACAAGTCTGCAAGCAGAAGAGCAGTACTTC. This gives the protein CASSFGTSLQAEEQYF.

The CDR3 region is CASSYLQGSLAFF. The CDR3 nucleotides read TGTGCCAGCAGTTACCTACAGGGGAGCCTAGCTTTCTTT. V and J are TRBV6-2 or TRBV6-3 and TRBJ1-1; 7 nucleotides match TRBD1. Trimming took 2 bases from V and 10 from J; bases not matched to a gene: 7. Germline loops: CDR1 MNHEY, CDR2 SVGEGT. The CDR3 has 13 amino acids.

The chain combines TRBV27 with TRBJ2-7, with TRBD1 as a possible D gene (5 bases). The germline CDR1 and CDR2 sequences are MNHEY and SMNVEV (reference sequence). V dropped 3 bases and J dropped 1 base, with 16 bases sitting between them. The CDR3 is 16 residues long. The DNA of the CDR3 is TGTGCCAGCAGTTTCCTCTCTCGGACATTTTCCTACGAGCAGTACTTC. This encodes CASSFLSRTFSYEQYF.

This clonotype was seen just once. The V call is TRBV6-6, the J call TRBJ1-2; 7 bases align to TRBD1. CDR3 length: 13 residues. Germline V lookup: CDR1 MNHNY, CDR2 SVGAGI (reference sequence). The V segment lost 6 bases and the J segment 6 bases; nucleotides outside the gene matches: 7. The CDR3 sequence: CASREDRLDGYTF. The CDR3 DNA reads TGTGCCAGCAGGGAGGACAGGTTGGATGGCTACACCTTC.

This clonotype has just a few counts. This sequence joins TRBV7-9 and TRBJ2-7; the D gene could be TRBD1 or TRBD2 (5 bases each). The J call is uncertain, as TRBJ2-5 better fits the DNA end. The CDR3 extends over 14 amino acids. Germline assignment: CDR1 SEHNR and CDR2 FQNEAQ (reference sequence). The CDR3 spells CASSARSWGETQYF. The CDR3 DNA reads TGTGCCAGCAGCGCCAGGTCCTGGGGGGAGACCCAGTACTTC.

The V gene is TRBV3-1, the J gene TRBJ1-1; a possible D gene is TRBD1 (6 bases). The V and J ends lost 4 bases and 12 bases respectively, with 27 bases between them. CDR1 and CDR2 (germline): LGHDT, YNNKEL (reference sequence). This CDR3 has 16 amino acids. The CDR3 DNA sequence: TGTGCCAGCAGCCCCGGGGGCTGGGGGTTTCGCTTCAAGCCTTTCTTT. Translation gives CASSPGGWGFRFKPFF.

This chain joins TRBV21-1 and TRBJ2-5; TRBD1 is the table's D call and was not checked against the DNA. Gene TRBJ2-7 matches the end of the DNA better, so the J call may be wrong. TRBV21-1 is a recognized pseudogene. The CDR3 covers 15 residues. The CDR3: CASSKSDHRGYEQYF. CDR3 bases: TGTGCCAGCAGCAAATCAGACCATAGGGGGTACGAGCAGTACTTC.

This clonotype was observed a few times. The J gene is TRBJ1-5, the V gene TRBV12-3 or TRBV12-4; 10 bases match TRBD1. Trimming at V came to 2 bases and at J to 6 bases, leaving 4 bases not matched to a gene. The CDR3 is 15 residues long. Written as DNA, the CDR3 is TGTGCCAGCAGTTTACCCGGGACAGGGGCTCAGCCCCAGCATTTT. It codes for CASSLPGTGAQPQHF.

This chain links TRBV7-2 with TRBJ1-1; a weak D match, TRBD1 (6 bases). Germline V CDR1 and CDR2: SGHTA, FQGNSA. CDR3 length: 16 residues. V lost 5 bases and J lost 5, with 21 bases in between. CDR3 nucleotide sequence: TGTGCCAGCAGCCAATGGGTCGGGCAGGGGAAAACTGAAGCTTTCTTT. Its protein product is CASSQWVGQGKTEAFF.

The count of this clonotype is one. This chain links TRBV20-1 with TRBJ1-6; possible D gene TRBD1, 5 bases. V lost 6 bases and J 5 bases, leaving 17 bases between the germline ends. Germline V gene sequence: CDR1 DFQATT, CDR2 SNEGSKA (reference sequence). There are 15 residues in the CDR3. Here the CDR3 reads CSAARDARDNSPLHF. The CDR3 DNA sequence: TGCAGTGCCGCACGGGACGCCCGGGATAATTCACCCCTCCACTTT.

The chain employs TRBV5-6 and TRBJ1-5, with D maybe TRBD1 (6 bases). From germline, CDR1 is SGHDT and CDR2 YYEEEE. V was cut by 4 bases and J by 1 base, with 12 bases left in between. The CDR3 totals 15 residues. The CDR3 sequence: CASSLAGASNQPQHF. Written as DNA, the CDR3 is TGTGCCAGCAGCCTAGCAGGGGCGAGCAATCAGCCCCAGCATTTT.

This chain links TRBV11-2 with TRBJ2-6, with a tentative D call TRBD1 (5 bases). The germline V gene encodes CDR1 SGHAT and CDR2 FQNNGV. This CDR3 comprises 18 residues. Deletions cut 1 base from V and 0 bases from J, with 13 bases between. CDR3 residues: CASSLVRQPSSGANVLTF. CDR3 nucleotide sequence: TGTGCCAGCAGCTTAGTCAGACAGCCTAGCTCTGGGGCCAACGTCCTGACTTTC.

This clonotype was counted only a few times. V usage is TRBV7-2 and J usage is TRBJ2-5, with D maybe TRBD1 (6 bases). V lost 1 base to trimming and J lost 2 bases, with 14 bases between them. Germline V gene sequence: CDR1 SGHTA, CDR2 FQGNSA. The CDR3 totals 16 residues. CDR3: CASSLGGQAGQETQYF. In DNA, the CDR3 is TGTGCCAGCAGCTTAGGGGGGCAGGCGGGTCAAGAGACCCAGTACTTC.

This clonotype came up a few times. The chain carries TRBV20-1 and TRBJ2-4; D unclear. Per germline, CDR1 DFQATT and CDR2 SNEGSKA (reference sequence). CDR3 length equals 11 residues. Trimming pared 7 bases from V and 6 bases from J, leaving 10 bases between. For the CDR3, the DNA is TGCAGTGTCCCCTCTGGAAACATTCAGTACTTC. Translated: CSVPSGNIQYF.

This clonotype was detected only a few times. V gene TRBV7-2 combines with J gene TRBJ2-3, with no clear D. The CDR3 consists of 14 residues. Trimming took 4 bases from V and 2 from J, leaving 10 bases between them. Per the germline V gene, CDR1 is SGHTA and CDR2 is FQGNSA. This CDR3 is CASSSRSSTDTQYF. CDR3 sequence (DNA): TGTGCCAGCAGCTCACGGAGTTCCACAGATACGCAGTATTTT.

This chain uses TRBV3-1 with TRBJ2-3; D gene ambiguous. The CDR3 loop spans 11 amino acids. Between the trimmed V and J ends, which lost 6 bases and 14 bases, there was a span of 15 bases. In germline, CDR1 is LGHDT, CDR2 YNNKEL (reference sequence). This chain's CDR3 is CASRAGRYAYF. The CDR3 region has the DNA TGTGCCAGCAGGGCCGGAAGATACGCGTATTTT.

This clonotype was counted between two and nine times. The V gene is TRBV5-1, the J gene TRBJ2-1, with TRBD2 matching 7 bases. Trimming at V came to 4 bases and at J to 2 bases, leaving 6 bases not matched to a gene. This CDR3 is 15 amino acids long. Germline loops: CDR1 SGHRS, CDR2 YFSETQ. The CDR3 nucleotides read TGCGCCAGCAGCCCTACTAGCGCAACCTACAATGAGCAGTTCTTC. Protein sequence: CASSPTSATYNEQFF.

The chain recombines TRBV5-1 with TRBJ2-3; either TRBD1 or TRBD2 may fit D (6 bases each). V lost 3 bases and J lost 1, with 15 bases in between. This CDR3 is built from 16 residues. CDR1 is SGHRS and CDR2 is YFSETQ in the germline V gene. This CDR3 reads CASSWGRDPRTDTQYF. Written as DNA, the CDR3 is TGCGCCAGCAGCTGGGGGCGGGACCCGCGCACAGATACGCAGTATTTT. The full variable domain, in which reference TRBV5-1 and TRBJ2-3 provide the parts outside the CDR3, is KAGVTQTPRYLIKTRGQQVTLSCSPISGHRSVSWYQQTPGQGLQFLFEYFSETQRNKGNFPGRFSGRQFSNSRSEMNVSTLELGDSALYLCASSWGRDPRTDTQYFGPGTRLTVL.

Comments on this clonotype: Sequence at one end of the junction differs from germline and may be a read error. V usage is TRBV20-1 and J usage is TRBJ2-7; perhaps TRBD2 as D (6 bases). There are 14 residues in the CDR3. Germline CDR1 DFQATT, CDR2 SNEGSKA (reference sequence). DNA for the CDR3: TGCAGTGCTAGAGATTCCGGGGACTCCTCCGAGCAGTACTTC. Translated: CSARDSGDSSEQYF.

V and J are TRBV7-2 and TRBJ2-7, with 11 bases aligning to TRBD2. Looked up from germline, CDR1 is SGHTA and CDR2 is FQGNSA. The CDR3 runs to 18 residues. Losses at the gene ends were 2 bases for V and 10 bases for J; bases not matched to a gene: 19. As DNA, the CDR3 is TGTGCCAGCAGCTTAAGTAGGGTGGTAGCGGGAGGGCGAGGTACCCAGTACTTC. It translates to CASSLSRVVAGGRGTQYF.

J is TRBJ2-3 and V is TRBV5-5; D is possibly TRBD2 (6 bases). CDR1 is SGHKS and CDR2 is YYEKEE in the germline V gene (reference sequence). The CDR3 totals 15 residues. The V end lost 1 base, the J end lost 3 bases, and 12 bases lay between the germline ends. The CDR3 DNA follows: TGTGCCAGCAGCTTGCCGGGAGCAGCTACAGATACGCAGTATTTT. As protein: CASSLPGAATDTQYF. Full variable domain (outside the CDR3, taken from reference TRBV5-5 and TRBJ2-3): DAGVTQSPTHLIKTRGQQVTLRCSPISGHKSVSWYQQVLGQGPQFIFQYYEKEERGRGNFPDRFSARQFPNYSSELNVNALLLGDSALYLCASSLPGAATDTQYFGPGTRLTVL.